This T cell receptor beta chain was documented in a study of cytomegalovirus exposure and HLA in healthy donors. Of note for this clone: Its antigen is still unknown.

The germline V gene encodes CDR1 SNHLY and CDR2 FYNNEI. The CDR3 has 15 amino acids. J was trimmed by 9 bases and V by 7 bases; bases with no gene match: 9. The PCR employed 60 Vbeta primers together with 13 Jbeta primers. Per the original data handling: Unique TCR beta chains totaled 80 million to 100 million in a later count, with around 12 million of them shared. Libraries were prepared by immunoSEQ multiplex PCR; TCRdb keeps only in-frame clonotypes and omits some of them. The V and J calls and clone size come from that table; D and trimming were worked out from the DNA. The sample has about 37,000 clones; roughly 74% are singletons. Study conclusions and caveats: Under in vitro conditions, a few CMV-associated chains were confirmed as specific for CMV antigens.

Sequences were obtained from PBMCs. The chain is built from TRBV2 and TRBJ2-1, with TRBD2 matching 13 bases. The source of this sequence is a man younger than 40 in good health and CMV-seronegative. The DNA of the CDR3 is TGTGCCAGCACTGACTGGACTAGCGGGAGTAGTGAGCAGTTCTTC. Protein: CASTDWTSGSSEQFF. Full variable domain (remainder filled in from reference TRBV2 and TRBJ2-1): EPEVTQTPSHQVTQMGQEVILRCVPISNHLYFYWYRQILGQKVEFLVSFYNNEISEKSEIFDDQFSVERPDGSNFTLKIRSTKLEDSAMYFCASTDWTSGSSEQFFGPGTRLTVL.